Listed below are T cell receptor beta chains from one sample, sequenced in a study of blood T cells in healthy people across ages. TCRdb reanalysed the 5' RACE reads using MiXCR and keeps one entry per CDR3 protein. This repertoire shows 1.5 million to 2 million distinct CDR3 sequences, about 49% found once; its top ten account for approximately 2.1%. Sequences were obtained from blood. The receptors shown here come from a woman aged 40 to 50 in good health. CDR3s include the opening cysteine and the closing phenylalanine or tryptophan. A D gene is named only where the DNA matches it firmly. A clone size is listed for some rows: how often the clone was seen (once, few, many), or a class if it is expanded.

size	D	V	J	length	DNA	CDR3
NA	NA	TRBV15	TRBJ1-5	15	TGTGCCACCAGCCATACAGCGGGGGTGGGACAGCCCCAGCATTTT	CATSHTAGVGQPQHF
NA	NA	TRBV7-9	TRBJ2-3	14	TGTGCCAGCAGCTTTCGTCCAGGGACAGATACGCAGTATTTT	CASSFRPGTDTQYF
NA	TRBD1	TRBV5-4	TRBJ2-5	15	TGTGCCAGCAGCCAATTGACAGGGGTAAAAGAGACCCAGTACTTC	CASSQLTGVKETQYF
NA	NA	TRBV4-1	TRBJ2-7	14	TGCGCCAGCAGCCAAGGGTCCCCGAGGAAAGAGCAGTACTTC	CASSQGSPRKEQYF
few	TRBD1	TRBV7-2	TRBJ2-1	17	TGTGCCAGCAGCTTATGGGGACAGGGGGCGATGTACAATGAGCAGTTCTTC	CASSLWGQGAMYNEQFF
many	NA	TRBV14	TRBJ2-7	13	TGTGCCAGCAGTCCCCTGGGCCCCTACGAGCAGTACTTC	CASSPLGPYEQYF
few	NA	TRBV7-9	TRBJ2-7	13	TGTGCCAACTCGCCACAGGCTGAACACGAGCAGTACTTC	CANSPQAEHEQYF
NA	TRBD2	TRBV29-1	TRBJ2-3	15	TGCAGCGTTGGGGGGTCATTTCGGGGGGCAGATACGCAGTATTTT	CSVGGSFRGADTQYF
NA	NA	TRBV28	TRBJ1-5	17	TGTGCCAGCAGTTTATGGTCTGGCCAGGGTAGCAATCAGCCCCAGCATTTT	CASSLWSGQGSNQPQHF
NA	NA	TRBV20-1	TRBJ2-5	14	TGCAGTGCTCTTGTGAGGGGGGCGGAAGAGACCCAGTACTTC	CSALVRGAEETQYF
NA	NA	TRBV6-1	TRBJ1-5	14	TGTGCCAGCAGTGGGACGTGGGGGGGACAGCCCCAGCATTTT	CASSGTWGGQPQHF
NA	NA	TRBV19	TRBJ1-5	15	TGTTCCAGTATAGAGAGGACAGACAAAAATCAGCCCCAGCATTTT	CSSIERTDKNQPQHF
NA	TRBD2	TRBV6-2/TRBV6-3	TRBJ2-5	14	TGTGCCAGCAGCAGACCGGGCGGGGGGGCAGAGCAGTACTTC	CASSRPGGGAEQYF
NA	NA	TRBV6-2/TRBV6-3	TRBJ2-1	15	TGTGCCAGCGGGCAACCGGGGGGCGGGTTGAATGAGCAGTTCTTC	CASGQPGGGLNEQFF
NA	NA	TRBV20-1	TRBJ2-3	14	TGCAGTGCTAGAGACCGGACAGGCACAGATACGCAGTATTTT	CSARDRTGTDTQYF
NA	TRBD1	TRBV28	TRBJ1-2	15	TGTGCCAGCAGTTCGGGACAGGGGGCGTTGGGTGGCTACACCTTC	CASSSGQGALGGYTF
NA	TRBD2	TRBV4-2	TRBJ2-7	15	TGTGCCAGCAGCGGGGGGACTAGCGGGGAGGTCGAGCAGTACTTC	CASSGGTSGEVEQYF
once	NA	TRBV2	TRBJ2-3	16	TGTGCCAGCAGTGGTTTAGGGAAAACTAGCACAGATACGCAGTATTTT	CASSGLGKTSTDTQYF
NA	NA	TRBV9	TRBJ1-5	15	TGTGCCAGCAGTGGAGGAGGGCTGGGCAATCAGCCCCAGCATTTT	CASSGGGLGNQPQHF
NA	NA	TRBV5-1	TRBJ2-2	15	TGCGCCAGCAGCTACGACCGTATGGGAGCCGGGGAGCTGTTTTTT	CASSYDRMGAGELFF
few	NA	TRBV4-1	TRBJ2-1	14	TGCGCCAGCAGCCCCGGTCTGAGGGGTACTGAGCAGTTCTTC	CASSPGLRGTEQFF
NA	NA	TRBV7-2	TRBJ1-2	13	TGTGCCAGCAGCTTAGAACCCGGGGGTGGCTACACCTTC	CASSLEPGGGYTF
few	NA	TRBV7-3	TRBJ2-5	18	TGTGCCAGCAGCTTAAGGGGCGGGATGCTGGAGGTACAAGAGACCCAGTACTTC	CASSLRGGMLEVQETQYF
many	NA	TRBV9	TRBJ2-3	12	TGTGCCAGCAGTGAGGGACCAGATACGCAGTATTTT	CASSEGPDTQYF
many	NA	TRBV29-1	TRBJ2-1	11	TGCAGCGTTGCGACGACCAGAGAGCAGTTCTTC	CSVATTREQFF
NA	NA	TRBV14	TRBJ2-1	13	TGTGCCAGCAGCCAAGTCGAGGGGAATGAGCAGTTCTTC	CASSQVEGNEQFF
NA	TRBD1	TRBV12-3/TRBV12-4	TRBJ2-5	14	TGTGCCAGCAGTTTCAGGGGGCCTCGGGAGACCCAGTACTTC	CASSFRGPRETQYF
NA	NA	TRBV11-2	TRBJ2-3	18	TGTGCCAGCAGCTTAGTCCCTCTGACGTCGGGAGACTCAGATACGCAGTATTTT	CASSLVPLTSGDSDTQYF
NA	NA	TRBV20-1	TRBJ2-5	14	TGCAGTGCTAGAGCCCCGGGGGTGCTGAAGACCCAGTACTTC	CSARAPGVLKTQYF
NA	TRBD1	TRBV5-4	TRBJ2-7	15	TGTGCCAGCAGCTGGAGGACAGGGCCGGGTTACGAGCAGTACTTC	CASSWRTGPGYEQYF
NA	NA	TRBV10-3	TRBJ1-2	13	TGCGCCCCCATTGAGGAGGGAAACTATGGCTACACCTTC	CAPIEEGNYGYTF
NA	TRBD1	TRBV9	TRBJ2-1	17	TGTGCCAGCAGCGTGGCCCGGGACAGCGGCTCCTACAATGAGCAGTTCTTC	CASSVARDSGSYNEQFF
few	NA	TRBV28	TRBJ1-5	16	TGTGCCAGCAGTTTTGTGGGGGGGCTGGAGAATCAGCCCCAGCATTTT	CASSFVGGLENQPQHF
NA	TRBD1	TRBV7-9	TRBJ1-5	16	TGTGCCAGCAGCCCCGACAGGGGCACTAGCAATCAGCCCCAGCATTTT	CASSPDRGTSNQPQHF
once	TRBD1	TRBV13	TRBJ2-7	16	TGTGCCAGCAGCCCTCCAACCGGGACAGTCTCCTACGAGCAGTACTTC	CASSPPTGTVSYEQYF
NA	NA	TRBV3-1	TRBJ2-3	15	TGTGCCAGCAGCCAAGACCAGGGCGGCACAGATACGCAGTATTTT	CASSQDQGGTDTQYF
NA	NA	TRBV4-3	TRBJ1-4	18	TGCGCCAGCAGCCAAGATGACAGTTTATCGGCAACTAGTGAAAAACTGTTTTTT	CASSQDDSLSATSEKLFF
NA	NA	TRBV7-9	TRBJ2-1	12	TGTGCCAGCAGCCCCGCTTTGAATGAGCAGTTCTTC	CASSPALNEQFF
few	NA	TRBV2	TRBJ2-7	14	TGTGCCAGCTCTGGCTTCATACCCGGGAGAGAGCAGTACTTC	CASSGFIPGREQYF
NA	TRBD1	TRBV7-2	TRBJ1-5	14	TGTGCCAGCAGAGAGACAGGGGTTAGCCAGCCCCAGCATTTT	CASRETGVSQPQHF
NA	TRBD2	TRBV29-1	TRBJ2-7	15	TGCAGCGTTGAATCCGAGACTAGCGGCCTGTACGAGCAGTACTTC	CSVESETSGLYEQYF
few	NA	TRBV24-1	TRBJ1-2	13	TGTGCCACCAGTGCAAGGGGGGACTATGGCTACACCTTC	CATSARGDYGYTF
NA	TRBD1	TRBV6-1	TRBJ1-2	17	TGTGCCAGCAGTGGGTTCCCCAGACCGGGACAGGGATATGGCTACACCTTC	CASSGFPRPGQGYGYTF
NA	NA	TRBV12-3/TRBV12-4	TRBJ2-7	13	TGTGCCAGCAGTCCCCGCGGTTTGGGCGAGCAGTACTTC	CASSPRGLGEQYF
few	NA	TRBV12-5	TRBJ1-2	13	TGTGCTAGTGGTGCCGACAGGTTTTATGGCTACACCTTC	CASGADRFYGYTF
NA	NA	TRBV21-1	TRBJ2-4	15	TGTGCCAGCAGCCAAGGGGGGACGGCCAAAAACATTCAGTACTTC	CASSQGGTAKNIQYF
few	NA	TRBV15	TRBJ1-6	17	TGTGCCACCAGCAGACGACCGGGACAACCCTATAATTCACCCCTCCACTTT	CATSRRPGQPYNSPLHF
once	NA	TRBV6-2/TRBV6-3	TRBJ2-7	12	TGTGCCAGCAGTTATTCCCACCACGAGCAGTACTTC	CASSYSHHEQYF
NA	NA	TRBV4-3	TRBJ1-2	14	TGCGCCAGCAGCCAAGAGGTAGGGAGAGACGGCTACACCTTC	CASSQEVGRDGYTF
NA	NA	TRBV11-2	TRBJ2-7	12	TGTGCCAGCAGCTTCGAAGACAGGAAGCAGTACTTC	CASSFEDRKQYF
NA	NA	TRBV7-2	TRBJ2-7	13	TGTGCCAGCAGCTTACAACAAAACTACGAGCAGTACTTC	CASSLQQNYEQYF
NA	TRBD1	TRBV5-5	TRBJ1-6	17	TGTGCCAGCAGCCGACTCGGGGACAGGGGCCCGGATTCACCCCTCCACTTT	CASSRLGDRGPDSPLHF
once	NA	TRBV10-1	TRBJ1-2	15	TGCGCCAGCAGTGACGGGGCAGGGCCCGTCTATGGCTACACCTTC	CASSDGAGPVYGYTF